A selection of T cell receptor beta chains follows, all from one sample in a study of cytotoxic CD8 clonotypes in ibrutinib-treated CLL. Produced via immunoSEQ multiplex PCR; TCRdb's table is partial and in-frame only. The sample shows about 140,000 clones, more than 70% of them seen only once. Sequencing was performed on PBMCs, taken after 36 months of ibrutinib treatment. These receptors were obtained from a human donor with chronic lymphocytic leukemia. Each CDR3 is given without its conserved first and last residue. Part of the rows lack a size; the others show once, few, many or a class for expanded clones.

>TRBV11-2|TRBJ2-2|10|-
ASSQHLGELF
>TRBV30|TRBJ2-7|12|-
AWSVFPRAYEQY
>TRBV6-4|TRBJ1-2|14|-
ASRTRGEGANYGYT
>TRBV29-1|TRBJ1-1|10|-
SVPGMNTEAF
>TRBV6-5|TRBJ1-4|13|few
ASSYLDRGDEKLF
>TRBV10-1|TRBJ2-7|12|-
ASSLGQSPYEQY
>TRBV9|TRBJ1-2|13|-
ASSAQETGVYGYT
>TRBV2|TRBJ1-3|13|-
ASRDRSHVGSTIY
>TRBV28|TRBJ2-7|11|-
ASSQTEPYEQY
>TRBV11-2|TRBJ1-5|13|-
ASSLQGQGSQPQH
>TRBV5-6|TRBJ2-1|13|once
ASSRPSTSWNEQF
>TRBV5-1|TRBJ1-4|12|-
ASSFRQEDEKLF
>TRBV9|TRBJ2-2|13|once
ASSVGGIAPGELF
>TRBV4-1|TRBJ2-7|12|-
ASSLDGGTYEQY